These 10 T cell receptor beta chains share one sample of origin, sequenced in a study of T cell responses to AZD1222 COVID-19 vaccine. TCRdb's table, derived via immunoSEQ multiplex PCR, lists solely in-frame clones and lacks some. The data show 75,000 to 100,000 clones, around 89% seen once. Sample: peripheral blood, taken on day 0 of AZD1222 vaccination. The receptor set was obtained from an adult in good health.

This sequence joins TRBV5-6 and TRBJ1-1; D is uncertain. The CDR3 is made up of 14 amino acids. CDR1 is SGHDT and CDR2 is YYEEEE in the germline V gene. Trimming took off 4 bases at V and 1 base at J, with 11 bases between the two ends. The CDR3: CASSGETWNTEAFF. The CDR3 nucleotides are TGTGCCAGCAGCGGAGAGACATGGAACACTGAAGCTTTCTTT. Full variable domain (remainder filled in from reference TRBV5-6 and TRBJ1-1): DAGVTQSPTHLIKTRGQQVTLRCSPKSGHDTVSWYQQALGQGPQFIFQYYEEEERQRGNFPDRFSGHQFPNYSSELNVNALLLGDSALYLCASSGETWNTEAFFGQGTRLTVV.

The chain recombines TRBV4-3 with TRBJ2-2; maybe TRBD1 (5 bases). The CDR3 is made up of 16 amino acids. Germline V gives CDR1 LGHNA, CDR2 YSLEER. Trimming took off 0 bases at V and 6 bases at J, with 14 bases between the two ends. DNA for the CDR3: TGCGCCAGCAGCCAAGATCGTCTGGTGGGGCCCGGGGAGCTGTTTTTT. Translating gives CASSQDRLVGPGELFF.

The chain joins TRBV19 to TRBJ1-2, with D unresolved. The V end lost 5 bases, the J end lost 7 bases, and 11 bases lay between the germline ends. The CDR3 contains 12 residues. Germline values: CDR1 LNHDA, CDR2 SQIVND (reference sequence). DNA of the CDR3: TGTGCCAGTAGTGGAGGTGTAAGTGGCTACACCTTC. The encoded protein is CASSGGVSGYTF. The whole variable domain, filled in from reference TRBV19 and TRBJ1-2, reads DGGITQSPKYLFRKEGQNVTLSCEQNLNHDAMYWYRQDPGQGLRLIYYSQIVNDFQKGDIAEGYSVSREKKESFPLTVTSAQKNPTAFYLCASSGGVSGYTFGSGTRLTVV.

The chain couples TRBV9 to TRBJ2-1; D gene uncertain. The CDR3 runs 12 residues. The V end lost 3 bases, the J end lost 4 bases, and 5 bases lay between the germline ends. Germline V gives CDR1 SGDLS, CDR2 YYNGEE. CDR3 sequence (DNA): TGTGCCAGCAGCGGATTTTACAATGAGCAGTTCTTC. Protein: CASSGFYNEQFF.

The rearrangement uses TRBV3-1 (or the pseudogene TRBV3-2) and TRBJ1-2, with 8 bases aligning to TRBD1. CDR1 and CDR2 (germline): LGHDT, YNNKEL (reference sequence). With V trimmed by 0 bases and J by 2 bases, 8 bases remained unmatched. There are 17 residues in the CDR3. In DNA form, the CDR3 reads TGTGCCAGCAGCCAAGATCATGGGGCAGGGGGCAACTATGGCTACACCTTC. This gives the protein CASSQDHGAGGNYGYTF.

CDR3 nucleotides: TGTGCCAGCAGCCTTTCCAGGACAGGGGGCTCCGAGCAGTACTTC. This gives the protein CASSLSRTGGSEQYF. J is TRBJ2-7 and V is TRBV5-6, with 11 bases identical to TRBD1. Germline V gene lookup returns CDR1 SGHDT and CDR2 YYEEEE. The CDR3 runs 15 residues. V shed 4 bases and J 6 bases; nucleotides not matched to a gene: 9.

The chain is built from TRBV6-4 and TRBJ1-6; possible D gene TRBD1, 6 bases. The CDR3 contains 14 residues. V shed 2 bases and J shed 12 bases, with 14 bases lying between them. The germline gives CDR1 MRHNA, CDR2 SNTAGT. CDR3 in amino acids: CASSDIWGGQPLHF. DNA of the CDR3: TGTGCCAGCAGTGACATTTGGGGGGGCCAACCCCTCCACTTT.

This clone appeared a few times. This rearrangement joins TRBV2 to TRBJ2-1, with TRBD2 matching 9 bases. CDR1 is SNHLY and CDR2 is FYNNEI in the germline V gene. The CDR3 has 16 amino acids. V shed 1 base and J 8 bases; nucleotides not matched to a gene: 9. CDR3 in amino acids: CASSEGSRREGHEQFF. CDR3 nucleotide sequence: TGTGCCAGCAGTGAAGGGTCAAGGCGGGAGGGCCATGAGCAGTTCTTC.

The chain is built from TRBV7-3 and TRBJ2-3; 11 nucleotides match TRBD2. Looked up from germline, CDR1 is SGHTA and CDR2 is FQGTGA. V was clipped by 6 bases and J by 2 bases; unmatched bases: 1. The CDR3 spans 14 residues. In DNA form, the CDR3 reads TGTGCCAGCAGACTAGCGGGGGTCACAGATACGCAGTATTTT. Translation gives CASRLAGVTDTQYF.

There are a few counts of this clone. The gene calls are TRBV19 and TRBJ1-1; D unresolved. The germline V and J ends were trimmed by 9 bases and 10 bases, with 27 bases remaining between them. The CDR3 extends over 15 amino acids. The germline V gene encodes CDR1 LNHDA and CDR2 SQIVND (reference sequence). CDR3 protein: CASNSRRAADVVAFF. The CDR3 coding sequence is TGTGCCAGCAACTCTAGGCGGGCGGCCGACGTCGTAGCTTTCTTT.